This record covers a single T cell receptor (beta chain). Its cognate antigen has yet to be identified. Base-call qualities are not available, and no considerably larger clone is one nucleotide away. TCR beta CDR3 regions were sequenced from DNA using the immunoSEQ Assay. The original methods were these. To compute T cell density, TCR beta template counts were normalized to usable DNA, which was estimated by amplifying housekeeping genes. Using the preseqR package, richness was estimated by extrapolating to 120,000 templates for tissue samples and 400,000 templates for PBMC samples. Clonality was defined as one minus Pielou's evenness. Tissue-enriched TCRs were identified through differential abundance testing performed on productive amino-acid clonotypes, with a minimum total count of 5 and an alpha of 0.1. The Jaccard Index and the Morisita Overlap Index were used to measure repertoire overlap between compartments. GLIPH clustered TCR beta CDR3s with public tetramer-defined viral CDR3s; viral motifs required at least three viral sequences plus V-gene enrichment. Sourced from immuneACCESS, this table was stored by TCRdb with only in-frame sequences that have V and J called. A share of the clones is absent; for the studies checked, an unresolved V gene accounts for under half, and the remainder has no known explanation. Clonal size and the V and J genes are those of that table, whereas D and trimming came from the DNA. In all, the sample holds under 55,000 clones, and around three quarters of those were seen once. The ten biggest clones cover about 4.5% of the sample.

The data stem from a study of T cells in localized non-small cell lung cancer (dated by TCRdb to 2019 to 2021). About the study as a whole: T cell repertoires of approximately 250 early-stage NSCLC patients were analyzed, with tumors being compared against uninvolved tumor-adjacent lungs. The mean age of the NSCLC patients was about 64 years, with 130 or so men and about a hundred women. The cohort comprised 236 treatment-naïve NSCLC patients with resected, localized lung tumors. The full study reports these points: Because of the exploratory design, TCR variables were selected using unadjusted p-values without false-discovery rate correction. Because multi-region tumor sequencing was not done, intratumor heterogeneity could not be ruled out. Uninvolved tumor-adjacent lung showed the highest T cell clonality, higher than tumor, which suggests more focused antigenic responses in the adjacent lung. Longer overall survival was associated with higher T cell density in blood, whereas shorter survival was associated with higher clonality in adjacent lung. A median of roughly 56 of the top 100 tumor clones were detected in paired uninvolved adjacent lung, and 28 of these tumor clones were also found among the top 100 clones of the paired uninvolved adjacent lung.

At diagnosis, tumor, uninvolved tumor-adjacent lung and peripheral blood were collected and then preserved as a mix of FFPE and fresh-frozen material. For TCR repertoire profiling, the blood samples were analyzed as peripheral blood mononuclear cells. The CDR3 sequence holds 12 residues, the cysteine and phenylalanine included. The only DNA kept is the CDR3, 36 bases in frame from the first base. CDR1 and CDR2 are read off the germline V gene as MNHNS and SASEGT. A distance of 7 bases separates the germline ends of V and J, which lose 0 bases and 8 bases respectively. This sequence originates from a woman aged 35 to 70 with stage II lung adenocarcinoma. The sequenced sample was PBMCs, obtained before any cancer treatment. The chain is encoded by TRBV6-1 joined to TRBJ1-1; no confident D gene assignment can be made. The nucleotide sequence is TGTGCCAGCAGTGAAGCGCGAAGGGAAGCTTTCTTT. Translated, it gives CASSEARREAFF.